This TCR beta chain was retrieved from a study of T-cell reconstitution after alpha-beta-depleted transplantation in children. The study's findings and limits: Newly generated T cells supplied most T-cell counts and diversity one year post-transplant.

Library preparation (for TCRbeta) was performed with unique molecular identifiers. TCRdb independently ran MiXCR on the PCR reads; one entry per CDR3 protein. The table has 200,000 to 250,000 distinct CDR3 sequences, approximately 8.9% seen once. The CDR3 sequence is 12 residues long. Trimming took off 9 bases at V and 5 bases at J, with 13 bases between the two ends. Germline CDR1 and CDR2: MDHEN and SYDVKM. This clonotype was picked up many times. The antigen is unknown. This TCR derives from a male patient younger than 18 who had a stem cell transplant for acute lymphoblastic leukemia, so the T cells may come from the graft donor. This sample comprised PBMCs, mostly from graft donor cells, obtained 180 days after TCRalphabeta/CD19-depleted stem cell transplant. This chain joins TRBV28 and TRBJ2-5; either TRBD1 or TRBD2 may fit D (7 bases each). The CDR3 bases are TGTGCCAGTGGGAGGGGGCGGGAGACCCAGTACTTC. This codes for CASGRGRETQYF.